This TCR beta chain was sequenced in a study of T cell responses to AZD1222 COVID-19 vaccine. Points from the study as a whole: Once two AZD1222 doses were given, Spike-specific TCR breadth and depth went up. Spike as a whole was targeted by vaccine-associated CD4 TCRs, dominant at 160-218 and 743-854. Recipients of AZD1222 seropositive at baseline numbered only 6 or 7. The donor cohort was predominantly white British with a female majority, and clonal diversity may have been underestimated.

Germline V CDR1 and CDR2: KGHDR, SFDVKD. The CDR3 runs to 14 residues. The ends were cut back, 4 bases at V and 5 bases at J, with 13 bases in the middle. Comments on this clone: Its antigen is not identified.

TCRdb's table, derived via immunoSEQ multiplex PCR, lists solely in-frame clones and lacks some. The table shows under 100,000 clones, with 92% occurring only once. The V and J genes are TRBV24-1 and TRBJ1-2; D is perhaps TRBD1 (6 bases). The clonotype was recovered from an adult in good health. The material was peripheral blood, obtained on day 0 of MenACWY control vaccination. The CDR3 DNA reads TGTGCCACCAGTGAGGCAGGGGCGAAATATGGCTACACCTTC. Amino acids: CATSEAGAKYGYTF.